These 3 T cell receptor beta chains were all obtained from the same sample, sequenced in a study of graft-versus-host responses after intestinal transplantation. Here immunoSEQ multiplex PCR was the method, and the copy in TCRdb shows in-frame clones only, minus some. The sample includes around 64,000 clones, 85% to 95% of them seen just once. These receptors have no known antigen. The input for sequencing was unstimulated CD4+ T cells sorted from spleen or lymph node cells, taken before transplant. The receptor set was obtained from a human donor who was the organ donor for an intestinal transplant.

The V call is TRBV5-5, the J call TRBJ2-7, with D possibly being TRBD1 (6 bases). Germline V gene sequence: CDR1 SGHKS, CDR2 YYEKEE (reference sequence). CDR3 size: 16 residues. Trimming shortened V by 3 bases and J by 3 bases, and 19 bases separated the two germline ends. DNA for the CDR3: TGTGCCAGCAGCTCACGCCTCCGGGACATACGCTACGAGCAGTACTTC. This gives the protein CASSSRLRDIRYEQYF.

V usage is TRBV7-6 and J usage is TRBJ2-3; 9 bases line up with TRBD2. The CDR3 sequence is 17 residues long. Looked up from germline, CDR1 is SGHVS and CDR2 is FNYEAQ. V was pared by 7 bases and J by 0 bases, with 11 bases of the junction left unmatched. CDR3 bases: TGTGCCAGCAACCCCCGCCCCAGCGGGGGGAGCACAGATACGCAGTATTTT. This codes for CASNPRPSGGSTDTQYF.

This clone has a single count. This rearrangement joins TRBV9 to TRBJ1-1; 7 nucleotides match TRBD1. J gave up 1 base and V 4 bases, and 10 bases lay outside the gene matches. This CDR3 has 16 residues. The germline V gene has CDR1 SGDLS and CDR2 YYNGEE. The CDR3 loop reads CASSPRRDRQNTEAFF. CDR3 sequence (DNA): TGTGCCAGCAGCCCTAGACGGGACAGACAGAACACTGAAGCTTTCTTT.